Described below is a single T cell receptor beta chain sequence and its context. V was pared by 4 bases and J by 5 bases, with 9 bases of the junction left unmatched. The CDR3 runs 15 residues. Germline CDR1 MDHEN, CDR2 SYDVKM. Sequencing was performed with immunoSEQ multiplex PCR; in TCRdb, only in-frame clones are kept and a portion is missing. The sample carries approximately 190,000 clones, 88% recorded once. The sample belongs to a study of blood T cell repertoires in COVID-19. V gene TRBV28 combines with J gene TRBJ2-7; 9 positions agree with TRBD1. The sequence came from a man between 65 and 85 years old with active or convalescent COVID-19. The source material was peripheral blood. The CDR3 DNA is TGTGCCAGCAGTTCAACCGGGACAGGGCCCAACGAGCAGTACTTC. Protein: CASSSTGTGPNEQYF.